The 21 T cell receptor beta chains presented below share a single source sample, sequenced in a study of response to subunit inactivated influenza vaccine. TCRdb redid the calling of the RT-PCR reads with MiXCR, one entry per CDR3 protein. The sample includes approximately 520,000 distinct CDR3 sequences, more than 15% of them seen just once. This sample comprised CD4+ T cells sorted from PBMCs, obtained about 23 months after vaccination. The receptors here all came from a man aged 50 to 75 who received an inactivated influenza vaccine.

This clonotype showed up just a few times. CDR3 loop: CASSLARNRFEAFF. DNA for the CDR3: TGTGCCAGCAGCTTGGCGCGAAACAGGTTTGAAGCTTTCTTT. The rearrangement joins TRBV5-8 to TRBJ1-1; perhaps TRBD1 as D (5 bases). This CDR3 has 14 amino acids. The germline CDR1 and CDR2 sequences are SGHTS and YDEGEE. Trimming pared 0 bases from V and 7 bases from J, leaving 13 bases between.

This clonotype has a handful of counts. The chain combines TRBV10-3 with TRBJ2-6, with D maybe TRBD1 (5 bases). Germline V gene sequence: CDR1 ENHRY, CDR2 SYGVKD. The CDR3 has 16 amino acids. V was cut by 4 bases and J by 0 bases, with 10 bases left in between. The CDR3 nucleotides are TGTGCCATCAGTGGACAGCCCCTCTCTGGGGCCAACGTCCTGACTTTC. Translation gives CAISGQPLSGANVLTF.

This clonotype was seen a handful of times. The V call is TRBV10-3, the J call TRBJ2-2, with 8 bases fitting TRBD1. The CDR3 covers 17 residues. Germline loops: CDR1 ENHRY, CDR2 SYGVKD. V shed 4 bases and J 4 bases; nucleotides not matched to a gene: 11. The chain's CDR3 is CAISGTGQARGTGELFF. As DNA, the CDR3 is TGTGCCATCAGTGGGACGGGACAGGCAAGAGGCACCGGGGAGCTGTTTTTT.

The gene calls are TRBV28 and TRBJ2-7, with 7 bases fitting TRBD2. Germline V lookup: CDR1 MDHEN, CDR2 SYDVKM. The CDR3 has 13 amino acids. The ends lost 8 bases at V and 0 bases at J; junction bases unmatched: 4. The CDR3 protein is CASASGNSYEQYF. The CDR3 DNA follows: TGTGCCAGCGCCAGCGGGAACTCCTACGAGCAGTACTTC.

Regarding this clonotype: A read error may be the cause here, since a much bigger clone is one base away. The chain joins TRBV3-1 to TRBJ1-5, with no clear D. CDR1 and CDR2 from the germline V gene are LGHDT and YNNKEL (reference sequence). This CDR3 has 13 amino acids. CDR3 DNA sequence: TGTGCCAGCAGCCAAGGGAGGAATCATCCCCAGCATTTT. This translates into CASSQGRNHPQHF.

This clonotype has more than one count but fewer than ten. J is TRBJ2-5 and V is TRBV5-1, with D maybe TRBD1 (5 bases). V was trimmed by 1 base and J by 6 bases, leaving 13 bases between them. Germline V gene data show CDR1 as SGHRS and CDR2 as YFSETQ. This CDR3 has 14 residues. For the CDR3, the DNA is TGCGCCAGCAGCTTGTCAGCAGGGCGACAGACCCAGTACTTC. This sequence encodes CASSLSAGRQTQYF.

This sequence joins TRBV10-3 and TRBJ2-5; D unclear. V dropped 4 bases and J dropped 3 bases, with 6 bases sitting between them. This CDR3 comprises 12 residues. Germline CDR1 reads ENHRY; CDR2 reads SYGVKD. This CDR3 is CAISVDEETQYF. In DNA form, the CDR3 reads TGTGCCATCAGTGTGGATGAAGAGACCCAGTACTTC.

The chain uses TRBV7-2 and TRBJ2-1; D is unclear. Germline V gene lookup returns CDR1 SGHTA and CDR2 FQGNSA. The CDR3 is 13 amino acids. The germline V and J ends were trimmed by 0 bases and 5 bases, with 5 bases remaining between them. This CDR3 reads CASSLAYNNEQFF. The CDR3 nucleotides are TGTGCCAGCAGCTTAGCGTATAACAATGAGCAGTTCTTC.

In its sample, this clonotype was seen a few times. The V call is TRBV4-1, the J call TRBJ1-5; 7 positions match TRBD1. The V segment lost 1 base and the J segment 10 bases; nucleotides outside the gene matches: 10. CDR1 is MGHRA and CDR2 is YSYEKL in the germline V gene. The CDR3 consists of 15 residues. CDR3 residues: CASSQALGGGSPQHF. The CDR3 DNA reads TGCGCCAGCAGCCAAGCTCTGGGAGGGGGCTCCCCCCAGCATTTT.

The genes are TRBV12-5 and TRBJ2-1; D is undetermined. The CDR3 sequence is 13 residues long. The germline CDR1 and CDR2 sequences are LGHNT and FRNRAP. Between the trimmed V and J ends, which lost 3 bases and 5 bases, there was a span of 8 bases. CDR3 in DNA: TGTGCTAGTGGTTTTTTGGGCCACAATGAGCAGTTCTTC. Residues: CASGFLGHNEQFF.

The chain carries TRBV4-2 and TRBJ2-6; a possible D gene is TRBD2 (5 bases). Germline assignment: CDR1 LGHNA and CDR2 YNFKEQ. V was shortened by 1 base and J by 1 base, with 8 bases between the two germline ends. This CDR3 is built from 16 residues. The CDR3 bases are TGTGCCAGCAGCCAAGCTTCGGGGTCTGGGGCCAACGTCCTGACTTTC. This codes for CASSQASGSGANVLTF.

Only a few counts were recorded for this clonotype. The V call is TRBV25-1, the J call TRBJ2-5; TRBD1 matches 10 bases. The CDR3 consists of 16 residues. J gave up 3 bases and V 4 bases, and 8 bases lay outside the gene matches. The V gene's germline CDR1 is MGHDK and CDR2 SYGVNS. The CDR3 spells CASSGHAGTGEETQYF. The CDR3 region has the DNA TGTGCCAGCAGTGGCCACGCCGGGACAGGGGAAGAGACCCAGTACTTC.

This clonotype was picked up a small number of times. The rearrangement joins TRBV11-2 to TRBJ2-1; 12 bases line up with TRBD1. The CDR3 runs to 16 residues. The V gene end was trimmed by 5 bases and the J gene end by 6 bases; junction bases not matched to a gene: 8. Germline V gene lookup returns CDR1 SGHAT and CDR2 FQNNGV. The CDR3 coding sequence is TGTGCCAGCAGCGAGGGGACAGGGGGCTTCGGCAATGAGCAGTTCTTC. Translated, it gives CASSEGTGGFGNEQFF.

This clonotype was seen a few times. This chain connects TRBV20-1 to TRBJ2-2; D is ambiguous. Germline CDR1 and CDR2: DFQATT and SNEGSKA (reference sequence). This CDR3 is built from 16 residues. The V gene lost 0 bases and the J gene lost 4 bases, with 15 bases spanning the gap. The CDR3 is CSARDSRRASTGELFF. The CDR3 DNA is TGCAGTGCTAGAGATTCGAGACGGGCTAGCACCGGGGAGCTGTTTTTT.

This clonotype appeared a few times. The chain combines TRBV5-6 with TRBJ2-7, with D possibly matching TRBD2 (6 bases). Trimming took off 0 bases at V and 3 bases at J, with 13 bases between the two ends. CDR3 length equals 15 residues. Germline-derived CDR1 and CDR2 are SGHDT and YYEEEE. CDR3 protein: CASSLVREWVYEQYF. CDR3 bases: TGTGCCAGCAGCTTGGTTCGGGAGTGGGTCTACGAGCAGTACTTC.

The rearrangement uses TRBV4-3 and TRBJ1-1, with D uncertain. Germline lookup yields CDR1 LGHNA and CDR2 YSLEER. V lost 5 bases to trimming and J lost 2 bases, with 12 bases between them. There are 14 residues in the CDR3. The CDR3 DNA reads TGCGCCAGCAGCTCACAGCGGGGTAACACTGAAGCTTTCTTT. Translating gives CASSSQRGNTEAFF.

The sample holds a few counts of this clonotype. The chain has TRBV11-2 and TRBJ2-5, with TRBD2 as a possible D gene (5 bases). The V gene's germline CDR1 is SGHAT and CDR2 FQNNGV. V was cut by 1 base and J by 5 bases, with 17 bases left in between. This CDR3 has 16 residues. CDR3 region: CASSLGGPVSRETQYF. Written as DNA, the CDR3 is TGTGCCAGCAGCTTAGGAGGGCCAGTCAGCAGGGAGACCCAGTACTTC. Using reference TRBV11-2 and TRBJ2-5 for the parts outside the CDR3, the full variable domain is EAGVAQSPRYKIIEKRQSVAFWCNPISGHATLYWYQQILGQGPKLLIQFQNNGVVDDSQLPKDRFSAERLKGVDSTLKIQPAKLEDSAVYLCASSLGGPVSRETQYFGPGTRLLVL.

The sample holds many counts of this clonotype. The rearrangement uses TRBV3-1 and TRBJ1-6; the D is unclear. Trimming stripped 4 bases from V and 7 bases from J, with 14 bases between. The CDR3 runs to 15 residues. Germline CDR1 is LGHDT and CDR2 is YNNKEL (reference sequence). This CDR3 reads CASSPSVQGNSPLHF. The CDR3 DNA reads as TGTGCCAGCAGCCCGTCGGTTCAAGGGAATTCACCCCTCCACTTT.

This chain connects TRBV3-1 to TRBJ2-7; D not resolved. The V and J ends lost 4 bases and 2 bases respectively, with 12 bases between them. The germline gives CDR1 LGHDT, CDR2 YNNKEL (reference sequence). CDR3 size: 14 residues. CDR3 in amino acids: CASSPVRSTYEQYF. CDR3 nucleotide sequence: TGTGCCAGCAGCCCCGTCAGATCTACCTACGAGCAGTACTTC.

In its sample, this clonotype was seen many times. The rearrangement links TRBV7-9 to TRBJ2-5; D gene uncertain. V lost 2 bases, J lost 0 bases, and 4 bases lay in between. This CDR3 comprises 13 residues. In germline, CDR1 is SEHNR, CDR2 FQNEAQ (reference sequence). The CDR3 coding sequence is TGTGCCAGCAGCTTACTGTACCAAGAGACCCAGTACTTC. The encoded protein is CASSLLYQETQYF.

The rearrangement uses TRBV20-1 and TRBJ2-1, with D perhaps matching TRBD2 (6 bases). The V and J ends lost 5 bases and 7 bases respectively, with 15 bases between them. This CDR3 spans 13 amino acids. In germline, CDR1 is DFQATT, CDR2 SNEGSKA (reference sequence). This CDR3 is CSASRTSGNEQFF. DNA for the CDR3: TGCAGTGCTTCCCGGACGAGCGGGAATGAGCAGTTCTTC.